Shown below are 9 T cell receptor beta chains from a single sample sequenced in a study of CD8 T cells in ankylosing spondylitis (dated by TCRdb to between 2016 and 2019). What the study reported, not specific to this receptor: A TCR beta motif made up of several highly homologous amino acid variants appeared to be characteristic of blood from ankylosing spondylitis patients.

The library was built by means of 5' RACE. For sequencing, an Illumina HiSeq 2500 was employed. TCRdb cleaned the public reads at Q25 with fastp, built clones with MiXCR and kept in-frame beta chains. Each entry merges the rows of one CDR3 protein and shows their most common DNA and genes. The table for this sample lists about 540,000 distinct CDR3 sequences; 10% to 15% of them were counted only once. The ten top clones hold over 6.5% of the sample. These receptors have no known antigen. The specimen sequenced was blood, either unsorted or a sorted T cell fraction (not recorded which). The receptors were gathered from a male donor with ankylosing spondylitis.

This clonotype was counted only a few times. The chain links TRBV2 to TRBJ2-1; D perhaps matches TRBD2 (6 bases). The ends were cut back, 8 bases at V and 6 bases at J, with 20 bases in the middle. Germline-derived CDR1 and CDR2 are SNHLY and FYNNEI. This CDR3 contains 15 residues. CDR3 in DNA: TGTGCCAGCGCCCGCGAGGCGGGAACATTCAATGAGCAGTTCTTC. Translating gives CASAREAGTFNEQFF.

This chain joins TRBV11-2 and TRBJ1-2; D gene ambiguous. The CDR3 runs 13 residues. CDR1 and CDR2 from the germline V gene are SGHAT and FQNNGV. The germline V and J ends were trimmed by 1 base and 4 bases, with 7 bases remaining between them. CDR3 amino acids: CASSLAGPYGYTF. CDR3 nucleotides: TGTGCCAGCAGCTTAGCCGGTCCCTATGGCTACACCTTC.

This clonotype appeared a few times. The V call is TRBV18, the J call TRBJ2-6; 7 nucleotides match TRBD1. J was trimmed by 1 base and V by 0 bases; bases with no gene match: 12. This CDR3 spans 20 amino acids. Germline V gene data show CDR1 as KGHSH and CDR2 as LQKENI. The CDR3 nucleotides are TGTGCCAGCTCACCACCCCGGACAGGCGTTGTGCTATCTGGGGCCAACGTCCTGACTTTC. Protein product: CASSPPRTGVVLSGANVLTF.

CDR3 residues: CASREQGVSNQPQHF. In nucleotides, the CDR3 is TGTGCCAGCAGAGAACAGGGGGTTAGCAATCAGCCCCAGCATTTT. The chain is built from TRBV2 and TRBJ1-5; 8 bases agree with TRBD1. V shed 6 bases and J 0 bases; nucleotides not matched to a gene: 4. Germline V gives CDR1 SNHLY, CDR2 FYNNEI. The CDR3 totals 15 residues.

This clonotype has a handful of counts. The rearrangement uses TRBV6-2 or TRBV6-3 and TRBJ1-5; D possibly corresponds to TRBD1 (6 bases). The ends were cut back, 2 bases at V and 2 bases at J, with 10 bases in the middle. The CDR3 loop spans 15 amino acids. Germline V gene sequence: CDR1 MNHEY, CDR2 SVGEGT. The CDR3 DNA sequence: TGTGCCAGCAGTTACGGGGGGGGCGGCAATCAGCCCCAGCATTTT. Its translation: CASSYGGGGNQPQHF.

The CDR3 protein is CASSPPYGTGGTGELFF. The DNA for the CDR3 is TGTGCCAGCAGCCCCCCATACGGGACAGGGGGAACCGGGGAGCTGTTTTTT. The chain uses TRBV7-2 and TRBJ2-2, with 11 bases identical to TRBD1. V shed 5 bases, J shed 5 bases, and the junction held 10 bases outside the gene matches. The CDR3 is made up of 17 amino acids. CDR1 is SGHTA, CDR2 FQGNSA, per germline.

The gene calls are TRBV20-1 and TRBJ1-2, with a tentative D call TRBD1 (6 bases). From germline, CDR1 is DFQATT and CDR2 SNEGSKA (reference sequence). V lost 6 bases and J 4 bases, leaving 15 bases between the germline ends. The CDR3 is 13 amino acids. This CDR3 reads CSASGRGGYGYTF. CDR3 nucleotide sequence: TGCAGTGCATCGGGCAGGGGTGGCTATGGCTACACCTTC.

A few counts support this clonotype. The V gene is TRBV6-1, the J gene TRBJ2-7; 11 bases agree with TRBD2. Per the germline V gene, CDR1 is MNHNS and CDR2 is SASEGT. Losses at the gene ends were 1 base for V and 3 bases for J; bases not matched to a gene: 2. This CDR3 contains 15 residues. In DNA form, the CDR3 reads TGTGCCAGCAGTGAAGAAACTAGCGGGAGCTACGAGCAGTACGTC. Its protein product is CASSEETSGSYEQYV.

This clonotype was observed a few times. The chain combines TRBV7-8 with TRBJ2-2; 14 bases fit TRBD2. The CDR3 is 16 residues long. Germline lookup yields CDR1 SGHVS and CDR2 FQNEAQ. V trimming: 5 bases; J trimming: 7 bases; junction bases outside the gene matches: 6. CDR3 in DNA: TGTGCCAGCAGCATCGGGACTAGCGGGAGTATCGGGGAGCTGTTTTTT. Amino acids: CASSIGTSGSIGELFF.